Below, 24 T cell receptor beta chains from the same sample are listed, as sequenced in a study of blood T cell repertoires in COVID-19. Repertoires were generated with immunoSEQ multiplex PCR, while TCRdb's copy carries only in-frame clones and drops some. This sample has roughly 250,000 clones, with over 70% found just once. The sample consisted of peripheral blood. These receptors were obtained from a man in his forties with active or convalescent COVID-19.

The rearrangement joins TRBV7-2 to TRBJ2-2; 7 nucleotides agree with TRBD1. J lost 7 bases, V lost 5 bases, and 7 bases had no gene match. CDR3 length: 14 amino acids. Germline loops: CDR1 SGHTA, CDR2 FQGNSA. The CDR3, as DNA: TGTGCCAGCAGCCCAGCAGGGGGTGGCGGGGAGCTGTTTTTT. Residues: CASSPAGGGGELFF.

This clone was seen only a few times. Other nucleotide sequences from this sample produce the same CDR3. The gene calls are TRBV11-2 and TRBJ1-1, with TRBD1 as a possible D gene (5 bases). V shed 3 bases and J shed 1 base, with 9 bases lying between them. The length of the CDR3 is 14 residues. Germline-derived CDR1 and CDR2 are SGHAT and FQNNGV. The DNA for the CDR3 is TGTGCCAGCAGCTTCGGGCAGGGGAACACTGAAGCTTTCTTT. It is translated as CASSFGQGNTEAFF. Together with reference TRBV11-2 and TRBJ1-1, the CDR3 gives the full variable domain: EAGVAQSPRYKIIEKRQSVAFWCNPISGHATLYWYQQILGQGPKLLIQFQNNGVVDDSQLPKDRFSAERLKGVDSTLKIQPAKLEDSAVYLCASSFGQGNTEAFFGQGTRLTVV.

The chain has TRBV5-6 and TRBJ2-3, with a tentative D call TRBD2 (7 bases). This CDR3 comprises 14 residues. The germline gives CDR1 SGHDT, CDR2 YYEEEE. The ends were cut back, 0 bases at V and 4 bases at J, with 9 bases in the middle. The CDR3 bases are TGTGCCAGCAGCTTGGCCGGGGGGCCAGATACGCAGTATTTT. Translation: CASSLAGGPDTQYF.

The chain carries TRBV27 and TRBJ1-5; 7 bases line up with TRBD1. Trimming removed 5 bases from V and 2 bases from J; junction bases left unmatched: 6. Germline CDR1 is MNHEY and CDR2 is SMNVEV (reference sequence). The length of the CDR3 is 15 residues. CDR3 sequence: CASSPGTVGNQPQHF. CDR3 nucleotides: TGTGCCAGCAGTCCAGGGACAGTTGGCAATCAGCCCCAGCATTTT.

The chain has TRBV19 and TRBJ2-7; TRBD2 agrees at 14 bases. The germline CDR1 and CDR2 sequences are LNHDA and SQIVND (reference sequence). With V trimmed by 4 bases and J by 2 bases, 7 bases remained unmatched. The CDR3 length is 17 residues. The CDR3 DNA follows: TGTGCCAGTAGTACCGGGACTAGCGGGGGATGGGCCTACGAGCAGTACTTC. The encoded protein is CASSTGTSGGWAYEQYF.

The CDR3: CASSPGRQPNQPQHF. The CDR3 bases are TGTGCCAGCAGTCCTGGGAGGCAGCCCAATCAGCCCCAGCATTTT. The rearrangement uses TRBV3-1 (or the pseudogene TRBV3-2) and TRBJ1-5, with D unresolved. The CDR3 covers 15 residues. Trimming stripped 6 bases from V and 3 bases from J, with 15 bases between. Germline CDR1 is LGHDT and CDR2 is YNNKEL (reference sequence).

The chain has TRBV7-9 and TRBJ2-7, with a possible D match to TRBD2 (5 bases). Germline V lookup: CDR1 SEHNR, CDR2 FQNEAQ (reference sequence). The germline V and J ends were trimmed by 3 bases and 7 bases, with 16 bases remaining between them. The CDR3 consists of 14 residues. Here the CDR3 DNA reads TGTGCCAGCAGCTTTTGGACGGCGGGCAAAGAGCAGTACTTC. Amino acids: CASSFWTAGKEQYF.

V is TRBV28 and J is TRBJ2-1; no clear D. The CDR3 is 14 residues long. Germline-derived CDR1 and CDR2 are MDHEN and SYDVKM. With 2 bases removed from V and 0 bases from J, the gap between germline ends came to 5 bases. In DNA, the CDR3 is TGTGCCAGCAGTTTAGCGAGCTCCTACAATGAGCAGTTCTTC. This encodes CASSLASSYNEQFF.

The gene calls are TRBV6-1 and TRBJ1-2, with unresolved D. With 2 bases removed from V and 1 base from J, the gap between germline ends came to 14 bases. In germline, CDR1 is MNHNS, CDR2 SASEGT. This CDR3 has 16 amino acids. CDR3 in DNA: TGTGCCAGCAGTGAATATCCGGTTTCCTATAACTATGGCTACACCTTC. It translates to CASSEYPVSYNYGYTF.

CDR3 in DNA: TGTGCCAGCAGCTTTACAGGGGGCGGTGACACCGGGGAGCTGTTTTTT. This sequence encodes CASSFTGGGDTGELFF. The genes are TRBV7-2 and TRBJ2-2; 9 bases fit TRBD1. This CDR3 has 16 amino acids. CDR1 is SGHTA, CDR2 FQGNSA, per germline. The J segment lost 3 bases and the V segment lost 3 bases, leaving 5 bases of the junction unmatched.

V gene TRBV29-1 combines with J gene TRBJ2-2; TRBD2 matches 15 bases. Germline-derived CDR1 and CDR2 are SQVTM and ANQGSEA. The CDR3 has 19 residues. J lost 0 bases, V lost 6 bases, and 11 bases had no gene match. The CDR3 loop reads CSVLLGTSGGRTNTGELFF. DNA of the CDR3: TGCAGCGTCCTCTTGGGGACTAGCGGGGGGAGAACGAACACCGGGGAGCTGTTTTTT.

The chain couples TRBV3-1 (or the pseudogene TRBV3-2) to TRBJ2-5, with 11 nucleotides matching TRBD2. The CDR3 has 15 amino acids. Germline-derived CDR1 and CDR2 are LGHDT and YNNKEL (reference sequence). V trimming: 1 base; J trimming: 2 bases; junction bases outside the gene matches: 0. CDR3 bases: TGTGCCAGCAGCCAAGGGACTAGCGGGCAAGAGACCCAGTACTTC. Protein product: CASSQGTSGQETQYF.

The chain links TRBV7-2 to TRBJ1-1; D not resolved. Trimming took 5 bases from V and 4 from J, leaving 17 bases between them. Germline assignment: CDR1 SGHTA and CDR2 FQGNSA. This CDR3 is 15 amino acids long. This chain's CDR3 is CASSDSGLVGTEAFF. CDR3 coding DNA: TGTGCCAGCAGCGACTCAGGACTTGTGGGCACTGAAGCTTTCTTT.

The gene calls are TRBV19 and TRBJ1-1; 12 bases match TRBD1. Per germline, CDR1 LNHDA and CDR2 SQIVND (reference sequence). The ends lost 6 bases at V and 3 bases at J; junction bases unmatched: 8. This CDR3 region has 16 residues. The chain's CDR3 is CASRFGTGGSYTEAFF. The CDR3 DNA reads as TGTGCCAGTAGGTTTGGGACAGGGGGCTCGTACACTGAAGCTTTCTTT.

This chain uses TRBV5-1 with TRBJ2-3; tentative D call: TRBD2 (6 bases). This CDR3 has 14 residues. Trimming took off 4 bases at V and 5 bases at J, with 14 bases between the two ends. Germline CDR1 and CDR2: SGHRS and YFSETQ. The CDR3 here is CASSPLAAEDTQYF. The CDR3 nucleotides are TGCGCCAGCAGCCCACTAGCAGCGGAAGATACGCAGTATTTT. The variable domain in full, with the rest retrieved from reference TRBV5-1 and TRBJ2-3, is KAGVTQTPRYLIKTRGQQVTLSCSPISGHRSVSWYQQTPGQGLQFLFEYFSETQRNKGNFPGRFSGRQFSNSRSEMNVSTLELGDSALYLCASSPLAAEDTQYFGPGTRLTVL.

V and J are TRBV7-9 and TRBJ2-1; the match to TRBD2 covers 9 bases. Germline trimming cut 2 bases from V and 10 bases from J; bases unmatched to any gene: 12. This CDR3 comprises 16 residues. Looked up from germline, CDR1 is SEHNR and CDR2 is FQNEAQ (reference sequence). CDR3 sequence reads: CASSLPAGGGIREQFF. The CDR3 DNA reads TGTGCCAGCAGCTTACCGGCGGGAGGGGGAATAAGGGAGCAGTTCTTC. Full variable domain (outside the CDR3, taken from reference TRBV7-9 and TRBJ2-1): DTGVSQNPRHKITKRGQNVTFRCDPISEHNRLYWYRQTLGQGPEFLTYFQNEAQLEKSRLLSDRFSAERPKGSFSTLEIQRTEQGDSAMYLCASSLPAGGGIREQFFGPGTRLTVL.

The chain joins TRBV5-4 to TRBJ1-6; D gene unclear. The CDR3 length is 14 residues. Trimming stripped 1 base from V and 7 bases from J, with 9 bases between. Germline V lookup: CDR1 SGHNT, CDR2 YYREEE (reference sequence). This CDR3 is CASSLYGANSPLHF. Here the CDR3 DNA reads TGTGCCAGCAGCTTGTATGGAGCCAATTCACCCCTCCACTTT.

This chain links TRBV19 with TRBJ1-5; D gene uncertain. Germline lookup yields CDR1 LNHDA and CDR2 SQIVND (reference sequence). V was pared by 6 bases and J by 4 bases, with 13 bases between. This CDR3 contains 14 residues. CDR3 nucleotide sequence: TGTGCCAGTAGCACGGGATACCCTAATCAGCCCCAGCATTTT. This codes for CASSTGYPNQPQHF.

The count of this clone is one. This chain connects TRBV4-3 to TRBJ2-7; 11 bases map to TRBD2. The CDR3 contains 20 residues. Trimming removed 3 bases from V and 2 bases from J; junction bases left unmatched: 18. Germline loops: CDR1 LGHNA, CDR2 YSLEER. This CDR3 reads CASSQKLAGASGGPTYEQYF. The CDR3 bases are TGCGCCAGCAGCCAGAAGTTGGCGGGGGCTAGCGGGGGGCCAACCTACGAGCAGTACTTC.

The chain has TRBV30 and TRBJ2-3; D gene ambiguous. The CDR3 loop spans 13 amino acids. Germline V gives CDR1 GTSNPN, CDR2 SVGIG (reference sequence). V was shortened by 0 bases and J by 4 bases, with 8 bases between the two germline ends. CDR3 amino acids: CAWSVGRADTQYF. CDR3 nucleotides: TGTGCCTGGAGTGTGGGCAGAGCAGATACGCAGTATTTT.

This clone was picked up one time. The rearrangement links TRBV7-9 to TRBJ2-5; D may be TRBD1 (5 bases). V lost 3 bases and J lost 2, with 10 bases in between. This CDR3 comprises 14 residues. Looked up from germline, CDR1 is SEHNR and CDR2 is FQNEAQ (reference sequence). The CDR3 here is CASSFGHLQETQYF. In DNA form, the CDR3 reads TGTGCCAGCAGCTTCGGACATTTACAAGAGACCCAGTACTTC.

The rearrangement links TRBV7-2 to TRBJ1-5; TRBD1 might be the D (6 bases). Trimming took 5 bases from V and 5 from J, leaving 10 bases between them. This CDR3 contains 13 residues. The germline gives CDR1 SGHTA, CDR2 FQGNSA. In DNA form, the CDR3 reads TGTGCCAGCAGCGTACAGGGTCATCAGCCCCAGCATTTT. Protein product: CASSVQGHQPQHF.

The chain links TRBV28 to TRBJ2-5, with D maybe TRBD2 (5 bases). V was shortened by 5 bases and J by 5 bases, with 15 bases between the two germline ends. The CDR3 contains 14 residues. Germline V gives CDR1 MDHEN, CDR2 SYDVKM. The CDR3 DNA is TGTGCCAGCAGTCCCTACGGGGTATCGGAGACCCAGTACTTC. Translating it yields CASSPYGVSETQYF.

This clone was seen only once. The chain combines TRBV12-3 or TRBV12-4 with TRBJ1-2; D is unclear. The V and J ends lost 6 bases and 8 bases respectively, with 16 bases between them. The CDR3 is 13 residues long. The CDR3, as DNA: TGTGCCAGCAGCCTTTACGAACGAGCGGGCTACACCTTC. Amino acid sequence: CASSLYERAGYTF.